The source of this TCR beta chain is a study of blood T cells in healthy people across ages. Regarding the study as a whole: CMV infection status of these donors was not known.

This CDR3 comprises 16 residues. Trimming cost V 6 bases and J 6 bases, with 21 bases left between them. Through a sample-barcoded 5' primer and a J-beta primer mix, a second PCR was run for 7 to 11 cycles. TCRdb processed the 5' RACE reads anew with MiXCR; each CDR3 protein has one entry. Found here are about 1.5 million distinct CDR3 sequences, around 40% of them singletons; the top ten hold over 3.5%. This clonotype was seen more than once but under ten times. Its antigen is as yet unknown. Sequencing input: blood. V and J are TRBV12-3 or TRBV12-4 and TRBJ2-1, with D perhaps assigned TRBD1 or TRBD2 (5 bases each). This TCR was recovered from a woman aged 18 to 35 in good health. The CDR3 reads CASSLALGEPINEQFF. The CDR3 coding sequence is TGTGCCAGCAGCCTCGCCCTAGGGGAGCCAATCAATGAGCAGTTCTTC.